This T cell receptor beta chain is from a study of CD8+ T cells in alopecia areata. CDR1 and CDR2 from the germline V gene are MNHEY and SVGAGI. Deletions cut 4 bases from V and 0 bases from J, with 8 bases between. The CDR3 is made up of 14 amino acids. Treatment indicated: oral pan-JAK inhibitor, 5-10 mg twice daily. Isolation of CD4+ and CD8+ T cells from PBMCs was achieved by sorting. This clone was counted only a few times. The authors extracted RNA and reverse transcribed it into cDNA as the sequencing template. This table comes from immunoSEQ multiplex PCR, and its TCRdb copy is limited to in-frame clones, with some not included. Here the sample spans 150,000 to 200,000 clones, around 51% being singletons.

The material was CD8+ T cells sorted from blood, obtained at week 52, from a patient treated with tofacitinib. The chain employs TRBV6-5 and TRBJ2-3, with D hard to call. The TCR originated in a human donor with alopecia areata. CDR3 sequence (DNA): TGTGCCAGCAGTTCTGACGCTAGCACAGATACGCAGTATTTT. It specifies CASSSDASTDTQYF.